The 27 T cell receptor beta chains reported below all come from one sample, sequenced in a study of shared clonotypes between healthy human individuals. Assay used: immunoSEQ multiplex PCR; TCRdb lists only in-frame clones, some missing. The table shows roughly 1,600,000 clones, with 98% occurring only once. The sample taken for sequencing was naive CD4+ T cells sorted from blood. Stated subset: CD45RA+ positively selected. The receptors were gathered from a man aged 25 to 40 in good health.

Only one count was recorded for this clone. V and J are TRBV19 and TRBJ2-6, with D unresolved. The CDR3 loop spans 16 amino acids. V lost 7 bases, J lost 1 base, and 14 bases lay in between. CDR1 and CDR2 from the germline V gene are LNHDA and SQIVND (reference sequence). This CDR3 reads CASTSGVGSGANVLTF. CDR3 nucleotides: TGTGCCAGTACCTCTGGGGTGGGGTCTGGGGCCAACGTCCTGACTTTC.

Here the CDR3 DNA reads TGTGCCAGCAGCTTAGGGGCAGAATACGAGCAGTACTTC. Its protein product is CASSLGAEYEQYF. This sequence joins TRBV7-8 and TRBJ2-7; D gene ambiguous. The CDR3 loop spans 13 amino acids. The V gene lost 1 base and the J gene lost 4 bases, with 8 bases spanning the gap. Germline CDR1 SGHVS, CDR2 FQNEAQ. The whole variable domain, remainder taken from reference TRBV7-8 and TRBJ2-7, is GAGVSQSPRYKVAKRGQDVALRCDPISGHVSLFWYQQALGQGPEFLTYFQNEAQLDKSGLPSDRFFAERPEGSVSTLKIQRTQQEDSAVYLCASSLGAEYEQYFGPGTRLTVT.

The chain employs TRBV4-3 and TRBJ1-4, with D hard to call. With 2 bases removed from V and 4 bases from J, the gap between germline ends came to 11 bases. This CDR3 is built from 15 residues. Germline CDR1 reads LGHNA; CDR2 reads YSLEER. The CDR3 sequence is CASSQRSSFNEKLFF. The CDR3 nucleotides read TGCGCCAGCAGCCAACGATCCAGTTTTAATGAAAAACTGTTTTTT.

Remarks on this clone: The sample carries other DNA sequences with the same CDR3. This chain links TRBV6-5 with TRBJ1-1; unclear D gene. V lost 2 bases, J lost 1 base, and 5 bases lay in between. Germline CDR1 is MNHEY and CDR2 is SVGAGI. The CDR3 length is 13 residues. Written as DNA, the CDR3 is TGTGCCAGCAGTTACGTTCCGAACACTGAAGCTTTCTTT. Its translation is CASSYVPNTEAFF.

The V gene is TRBV10-2, the J gene TRBJ2-2; 8 bases are a match to TRBD2. Unmatched junction bases numbered 9, after V lost 7 bases and J lost 5 bases. Germline CDR1 reads WSHSY; CDR2 reads SAAADI. This CDR3 has 15 amino acids. The CDR3 bases are TGCGCCAGCACTTTAAGGACTAGCTTGACCGGGGAGCTGTTTTTT. Amino acids: CASTLRTSLTGELFF.

CDR3 bases: TGTGCCAGCAGTCAACAGCCGGGACCGATCTACAATGAGCAGTTCTTC. It encodes CASSQQPGPIYNEQFF. The genes are TRBV27 and TRBJ2-1; TRBD1 or TRBD2 may be the D gene (5 bases each). The CDR3 runs to 16 residues. Germline V gene data show CDR1 as MNHEY and CDR2 as SMNVEV (reference sequence). Trimming left V 5 bases short and J 3 bases short, with 17 bases between.

The chain has TRBV2 and TRBJ2-2, with 7 nucleotides matching TRBD1. The ends lost 6 bases at V and 4 bases at J; junction bases unmatched: 8. The CDR3 length is 15 residues. Germline V CDR1 and CDR2: SNHLY, FYNNEI. CDR3 nucleotide sequence: TGTGCCAGCAGCGATGACAGGGCGGGCACCGGGGAGCTGTTTTTT. Amino acids: CASSDDRAGTGELFF.

V is TRBV2 and J is TRBJ1-5; D perhaps matches TRBD1 (6 bases). V was trimmed by 6 bases and J by 8 bases, leaving 11 bases between them. The length of the CDR3 is 12 residues. Per the germline V gene, CDR1 is SNHLY and CDR2 is FYNNEI. The CDR3 sequence is CASRGDTEPQHF. The DNA for the CDR3 is TGTGCCAGCAGGGGGGACACGGAGCCCCAGCATTTT. The full variable domain, rest sourced from reference TRBV2 and TRBJ1-5, is EPEVTQTPSHQVTQMGQEVILRCVPISNHLYFYWYRQILGQKVEFLVSFYNNEISEKSEIFDDQFSVERPDGSNFTLKIRSTKLEDSAMYFCASRGDTEPQHFGDGTRLSIL.

This rearrangement joins TRBV11-2 to TRBJ2-7; TRBD2 matches 10 bases. The CDR3 runs to 18 residues. CDR1 SGHAT and CDR2 FQNNGV come from the germline V gene. V lost 1 base and J lost 3; bases outside the gene matches: 12. For the CDR3, the DNA is TGTGCCAGCAGCTTAGTCTCCACTAGCGGGATCCTTCGCTACGAGCAGTACTTC. Translation: CASSLVSTSGILRYEQYF.

The chain employs TRBV12-5 and TRBJ2-1; 7 bases line up with TRBD1. Germline CDR1 reads LGHNT; CDR2 reads FRNRAP. The CDR3 sequence is 17 residues long. Trimming cost V 5 bases and J 6 bases; bases outside gene matches: 16. In DNA form, the CDR3 reads TGTGCTAGTGGTACAGGGGATGGATCACGAAGCGGCAATGAGCAGTTCTTC. Amino acids: CASGTGDGSRSGNEQFF.

The chain carries TRBV5-1 and TRBJ2-3; no reliable D call. V lost 4 bases and J 5 bases, leaving 11 bases between the germline ends. Germline V gene lookup returns CDR1 SGHRS and CDR2 YFSETQ. This CDR3 contains 13 residues. As DNA, the CDR3 is TGCGCCAGCAGCCCCCTTGTGTTAGATACGCAGTATTTT. It yields the protein CASSPLVLDTQYF.

The V and J genes are TRBV7-3 and TRBJ2-3; 10 bases line up with TRBD2. Losses at the gene ends were 1 base for V and 4 bases for J; bases not matched to a gene: 8. The CDR3 is made up of 17 amino acids. The germline V gene has CDR1 SGHTA and CDR2 FQGTGA. CDR3 sequence reads: CASSLSKLAGAPDTQYF. The CDR3, as DNA: TGTGCCAGCAGCTTAAGTAAGCTAGCGGGAGCCCCAGATACGCAGTATTTT.

The chain recombines TRBV18 with TRBJ2-1, with D perhaps TRBD2 (5 bases). This CDR3 has 16 amino acids. V lost 6 bases, J lost 0 bases, and 15 bases lay in between. Germline CDR1 KGHSH, CDR2 LQKENI. The CDR3, as DNA: TGTGCCAGCTCCCCTTTTGAGCGGAGCTCCTACAATGAGCAGTTCTTC. Encoded protein: CASSPFERSSYNEQFF. The entire variable domain, with the rest obtained from reference TRBV18 and TRBJ2-1, is as follows: NAGVMQNPRHLVRRRGQEARLRCSPMKGHSHVYWYRQLPEEGLKFMVYLQKENIIDESGMPKERFSAEFPKEGPSILRIQQVVRGDSAAYFCASSPFERSSYNEQFFGPGTRLTVL.

The chain carries TRBV7-9 and TRBJ1-2, with no clear D. Germline V gene data show CDR1 as SEHNR and CDR2 as FQNEAQ (reference sequence). V was cut by 6 bases and J by 2 bases, with 10 bases left in between. The CDR3 covers 13 residues. Written as DNA, the CDR3 is TGTGCCAGCAGTCCGGCGGAGAACTATGGCTACACCTTC. The encoded protein is CASSPAENYGYTF. The whole variable domain, filled in from reference TRBV7-9 and TRBJ1-2, reads DTGVSQNPRHKITKRGQNVTFRCDPISEHNRLYWYRQTLGQGPEFLTYFQNEAQLEKSRLLSDRFSAERPKGSFSTLEIQRTEQGDSAMYLCASSPAENYGYTFGSGTRLTVV.

This clone was counted once. The CDR3 sequence is CASSSGVAGSYEQYF. Here the CDR3 DNA reads TGTGCCAGCAGCTCCGGGGTAGCGGGCTCCTACGAGCAGTACTTC. V usage is TRBV5-4 and J usage is TRBJ2-7, with 7 bases identical to TRBD2. This CDR3 has 15 residues. Losses at the gene ends were 3 bases for V and 0 bases for J; bases not matched to a gene: 6. CDR1 is SGHNT and CDR2 is YYREEE in the germline V gene (reference sequence). The whole variable domain, filled in from reference TRBV5-4 and TRBJ2-7, reads ETGVTQSPTHLIKTRGQQVTLRCSSQSGHNTVSWYQQALGQGPQFIFQYYREEENGRGNFPPRFSGLQFPNYSSELNVNALELDDSALYLCASSSGVAGSYEQYFGPGTRLTVT.

The gene calls are TRBV28 and TRBJ2-5; TRBD1 aligns across 7 bases. The V gene end was trimmed by 5 bases and the J gene end by 1 base; junction bases not matched to a gene: 4. The CDR3 contains 14 residues. Per the germline V gene, CDR1 is MDHEN and CDR2 is SYDVKM. As DNA, the CDR3 is TGTGCCAGCAGTCCATGGGACAGCCAAGAGACCCAGTACTTC. Residues: CASSPWDSQETQYF.

The gene calls are TRBV5-1 and TRBJ2-1; 10 bases map to TRBD1. Germline-derived CDR1 and CDR2 are SGHRS and YFSETQ. The CDR3 is 16 amino acids. V lost 3 bases, J lost 7 bases, and 10 bases stayed unmatched. The CDR3: CASSSRTGGVGNEQFF. As DNA, the CDR3 is TGCGCCAGCAGCTCAAGGACAGGGGGTGTTGGAAATGAGCAGTTCTTC. Full variable domain (remainder filled in from reference TRBV5-1 and TRBJ2-1): KAGVTQTPRYLIKTRGQQVTLSCSPISGHRSVSWYQQTPGQGLQFLFEYFSETQRNKGNFPGRFSGRQFSNSRSEMNVSTLELGDSALYLCASSSRTGGVGNEQFFGPGTRLTVL.

This chain joins TRBV6-5 and TRBJ1-4, with unresolved D. CDR3 size: 15 residues. Trimming removed 0 bases at V and 3 bases at J, with 8 bases between. CDR1 is MNHEY, CDR2 SVGAGI, per germline. The CDR3 nucleotides are TGTGCCAGCAGTTACTCGGAGCTGGCTAATGAAAAACTGTTTTTT. Residues: CASSYSELANEKLFF.

The J gene is TRBJ2-7, the V gene TRBV29-1; 12 bases line up with TRBD2. The CDR3 is made up of 15 amino acids. With 5 bases clipped from V and 2 bases from J, the junction kept 7 bases outside the gene matches. CDR1 is SQVTM, CDR2 ANQGSEA, per germline. The CDR3 reads CSVLGGLAGPYEQYF. As DNA, the CDR3 is TGCAGCGTTCTAGGGGGACTAGCGGGCCCCTACGAGCAGTACTTC.

J is TRBJ1-2 and V is TRBV2; D gene uncertain. The V end lost 8 bases, the J end lost 3 bases, and 13 bases lay between the germline ends. CDR3 length: 13 amino acids. Looked up from germline, CDR1 is SNHLY and CDR2 is FYNNEI. In nucleotides, the CDR3 is TGTGCCAGCTCGTGGAACAGTGACTATGGCTACACCTTC. This sequence encodes CASSWNSDYGYTF.

About this clone: Its ends do not fully match the called genes, so a read error is possible. The chain carries TRBV4-1 and TRBJ2-7; D is unclear. This CDR3 comprises 13 residues. The germline V gene has CDR1 MGHRA and CDR2 YSYEKL. In DNA form, the CDR3 reads TGCGCCAGCAGCCAAGATCTTGTCGGCGTACCGACATTC. It is translated as CASSQDLVGVPTF.

The rearrangement joins TRBV5-4 to TRBJ2-3, with 11 positions matching TRBD2. Losses at the gene ends were 4 bases for V and 3 bases for J; bases not matched to a gene: 10. The CDR3 has 17 residues. Germline CDR1 SGHNT, CDR2 YYREEE (reference sequence). The CDR3 region is CASSPARTSGRTDTQYF. CDR3 nucleotide sequence: TGTGCCAGCAGCCCTGCCCGAACTAGCGGGAGAACAGATACGCAGTATTTT.

The V gene is TRBV9, the J gene TRBJ2-2, with 7 bases that match TRBD2. Germline assignment: CDR1 SGDLS and CDR2 YYNGEE. J lost 5 bases, V lost 0 bases, and 16 bases had no gene match. This CDR3 has 19 amino acids. CDR3 in DNA: TGTGCCAGCAGCGTAGCCACCCCTAGCGGACGGCGGGGGACCGGGGAGCTGTTTTTT. It translates to CASSVATPSGRRGTGELFF.

This clone was found once. This chain links TRBV6-1 with TRBJ2-7; D unresolved. CDR3 size: 16 residues. Per germline, CDR1 MNHNS and CDR2 SASEGT. V was trimmed by 1 base and J by 1 base, leaving 14 bases between them. The CDR3 bases are TGTGCCAGCAGTGAAGTAGGGTGGCGATCTTCCTACGAGCAGTACTTC. Its translation is CASSEVGWRSSYEQYF.

The V and J genes are TRBV6-1 and TRBJ2-2, with D maybe TRBD2 (7 bases). Germline V lookup: CDR1 MNHNS, CDR2 SASEGT. This CDR3 comprises 14 residues. Trimming stripped 8 bases from V and 5 bases from J, with 15 bases between. The CDR3 spells CASEKGEGTGELFF. As DNA, the CDR3 is TGTGCCAGCGAGAAGGGGGAGGGAACCGGGGAGCTGTTTTTT.

The V call is TRBV6-1, the J call TRBJ1-5, with no clear D. CDR1 MNHNS and CDR2 SASEGT come from the germline V gene. Trimming removed 8 bases from V and 3 bases from J, with 14 bases in between. The CDR3 sequence is 14 residues long. CDR3 DNA: TGTGCCAGCGGGGTTCAGGAGGCCAATCAGCCCCAGCATTTT. It yields the protein CASGVQEANQPQHF.

This chain joins TRBV27 and TRBJ1-2, with D perhaps matching TRBD1 (5 bases). V was shortened by 1 base and J by 7 bases, with 16 bases between the two germline ends. Germline assignment: CDR1 MNHEY and CDR2 SMNVEV (reference sequence). This CDR3 has 15 amino acids. CDR3 region: CASSLFGRESSGYTF. The CDR3 DNA reads TGTGCCAGCAGTTTATTTGGCAGGGAGTCCTCTGGCTACACCTTC.